A single T cell receptor beta chain is shown here with its context. These data come from a study of T cell responses to AZD1222 COVID-19 vaccine. Per germline, CDR1 SNHLY and CDR2 FYNNEI. The CDR3 is 12 residues long. Deletions cut 2 bases from V and 8 bases from J, with 9 bases between. Data came from immunoSEQ multiplex PCR; TCRdb stores just in-frame clones and leaves some out. The sample shows approximately 97,000 clones, about 89% of them seen only once. The TCR sequence derives from an adult in good health. Source: peripheral blood, taken on day 0 of AZD1222 vaccination. The chain is built from TRBV2 and TRBJ1-2; D gene ambiguous. The chain's CDR3 is CASSEYLRGYTF. The DNA for the CDR3 is TGTGCCAGCAGTGAATACCTGCGGGGCTACACCTTC.